This T cell receptor beta chain was profiled in a study of human versus mouse CDR3 diversity and MHC coevolution (dated by TCRdb to the late 2010s). Regarding the research as a whole: According to reports, the immunoSEQ assay can detect one in 200,000 T cells and keeps multiplex PCR amplification bias to a minimum. Human naive CD4 T cell repertoires served as a reference for TCR selection on multiple MHC II alleles, compared against human-TCR-locus transgenic mice with single MHC II. Across mouse and human samples, the number of valid reads per sample ranged from roughly 5.5 x 10^6 to 1.7 x 10^7. Three healthy volunteer blood donors made up the human cohort, with one aged 30 to 39, one aged 40 to 50 and one aged 60 to 70 at collection.

A word on this clone: The antigen it recognizes is unknown. No quality values exist for individual bases; no much larger clone is one base distant.

From the germline V gene (reference sequence), CDR1 is GTSNPN and CDR2 is SVGIG. V has 0 bases trimmed and J has 3 bases trimmed; junction bases matching no gene number 15. From the cysteine up to the phenylalanine, the CDR3 has a length of 18 residues. The sequence is cut down to CDR3 DNA, 54 bases in frame from base 1. The QIAGEN blood and tissue kit was used to extract genomic DNA from sorted cells, and the DNA was quantified on a NanoDrop 1000. Using multiplex PCR of genomic DNA, the immunoSEQ platform deep sequenced and quantified the TCR alpha and beta chains. In the paper's pipeline: IMGT gene and region definitions were used to annotate TCR sequences. As a stand-in for the preselection repertoire, out-of-frame rearrangements were used and set against in-frame clonotypes. The iCHAO1 estimator provided with the immunoSEQ platform was used to estimate repertoire size. A Gini index, which is based on the Lorenz curve, was applied to in-frame amino acid clonotypes to measure clonal inequality. Shared clonotypes were counted with the intersect function of the R package tcR, and similarity was scored with the Jaccard index. Frequencies of V, J and V-J usage were subjected to principal component analysis with the R prcomp function, without normalization. Imported from immuneACCESS, the table was reduced by TCRdb to in-frame sequences with V and J called. These copies leave out some clones; in studies compared against another copy, an unresolved V gene accounts for under half, and the cause of the remainder is not known. That table supplies the V and J calls and clone size; D and trimming were determined from the DNA. Present in this sample are more than 55,000 clones, over 90% of which were seen just once. The ten largest clones represent over 15% of the sample.

Fluorescence-activated cell sorting was used to isolate naive CD4 T cells, defined as CD45RO-negative and CD62L-positive, from PBMCs. From each donor, about 50 ml of fresh peripheral blood was taken, and Ficoll density centrifugation was then used to isolate PBMCs. All samples were sorted on a FACSAria III instrument and reached purity above 95%. Results the study describes overall, beyond this receptor: On average, humans had more CDR3 deletions and insertions than mice, indicating greater exonuclease and TdT activity. The largest TCR beta repertoire according to iCHAO1 estimates belonged to humans, at 1.5 million to 2 million clonotypes, a result attributed likely to selection by multiple MHC II molecules. Among all the groups compared, the lowest clonal inequality scores came from most of the three human donors. Because human T cells were selected on more than five MHC II alleles, repertoire diversity in humans and mice was not considered directly comparable.

The receptor was isolated from a person between 55 and 69 years old in good health. The chain joins TRBV30 to TRBJ2-3, with 7 central nucleotides matching TRBD2. The sample consisted of naive CD4+ T cells from blood. The cell subset or site label, as the study defines it: CD45RO-negative CD62L-positive naive CD4 T cells. The CDR3 reads as follows: CAWSVPPQPSGTTDTQYF. The sequenced DNA is TGTGCCTGGAGTGTTCCACCCCAGCCTAGCGGAACGACAGATACGCAGTATTTT. Where the CDR3 stops, the reference TRBV30 and TRBJ2-3 genes take over; the full variable domain is SQTIHQWPATLVQPVGSPLSLECTVEGTSNPNLYWYRQAAGRGLQLLFYSVGIGQISSEVPQNLSASRPQDRQFILSSKKLLLSDSGFYLCAWSVPPQPSGTTDTQYFGPGTRLTVL.